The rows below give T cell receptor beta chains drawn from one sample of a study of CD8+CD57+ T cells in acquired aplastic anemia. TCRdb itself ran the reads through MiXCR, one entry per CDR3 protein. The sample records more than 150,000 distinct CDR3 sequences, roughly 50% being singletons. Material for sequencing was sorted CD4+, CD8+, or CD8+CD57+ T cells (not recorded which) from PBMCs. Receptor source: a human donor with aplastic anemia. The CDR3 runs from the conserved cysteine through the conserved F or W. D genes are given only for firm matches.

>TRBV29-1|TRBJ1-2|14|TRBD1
CSVDSFDRGDGYTF
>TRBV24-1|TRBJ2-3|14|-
CATSDFSNTDTQYF
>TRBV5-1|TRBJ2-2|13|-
CASSLVLSGELFF
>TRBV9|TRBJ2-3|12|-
CASSSRTDTQYF
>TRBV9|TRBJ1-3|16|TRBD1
CASRGEQGSSGNTIYF
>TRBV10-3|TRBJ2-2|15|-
CAGSVGEFNTGELFF
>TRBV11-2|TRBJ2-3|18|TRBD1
CASSFGQAQMANIDTQYF
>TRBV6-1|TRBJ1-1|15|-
CASSRQGGLGTEAFF
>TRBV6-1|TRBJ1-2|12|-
CASSARVGGYTF
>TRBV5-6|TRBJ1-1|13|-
CASSEGANTEAFF
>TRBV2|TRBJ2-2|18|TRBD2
CASSGRTSGVFFTGELFF
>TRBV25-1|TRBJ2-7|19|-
CARHGVGGGHGKNFYEQYF
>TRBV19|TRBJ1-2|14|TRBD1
CASSTRTGDGGYTF
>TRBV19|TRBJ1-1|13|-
CASSINRGTEAFF
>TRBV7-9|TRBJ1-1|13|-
CASSLPGGTEAFF
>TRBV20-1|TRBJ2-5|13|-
CSAPGTFQETQYF
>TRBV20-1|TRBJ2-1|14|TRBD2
CSAQTSAIGNEQFF
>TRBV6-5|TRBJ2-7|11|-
CASSFSHEQYF
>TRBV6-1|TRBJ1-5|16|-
CASSEAQRGSNQPQHF
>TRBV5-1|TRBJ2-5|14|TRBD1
CASSLQGASETQYF
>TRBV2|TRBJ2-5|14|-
CVSDSRQIQETQYF
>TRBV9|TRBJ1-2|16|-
CASSVGGTGRSYGYTF
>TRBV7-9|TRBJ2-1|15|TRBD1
CASSSTGGSYNEQFF
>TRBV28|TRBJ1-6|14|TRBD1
CASRGQGNNSPLHF
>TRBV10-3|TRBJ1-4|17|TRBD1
CAISEGLWTGTNEKLFF
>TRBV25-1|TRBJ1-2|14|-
CASSESLSAYGYTF
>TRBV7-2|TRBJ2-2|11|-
CASRPSGELFF
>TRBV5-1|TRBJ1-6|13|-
CASMVGENSPLHF
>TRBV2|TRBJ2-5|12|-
CASSPGLGTQYF
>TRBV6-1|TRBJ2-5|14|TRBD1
CASSRQGNQETQYF
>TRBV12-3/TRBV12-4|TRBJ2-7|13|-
CASTAQAPYEQYF
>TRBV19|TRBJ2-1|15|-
CASSFTPDAYNEQFF
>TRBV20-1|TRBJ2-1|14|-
CSAPPGGPYNEQFF
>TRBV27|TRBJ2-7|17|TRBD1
CASSLFGLGDRAYEQYF
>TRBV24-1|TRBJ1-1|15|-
CATSDSGRTNTEAFF
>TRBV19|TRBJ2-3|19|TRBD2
CASSILLAGGAIDVGTQYF
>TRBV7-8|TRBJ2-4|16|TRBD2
CASSSGTMLAKNIQYF
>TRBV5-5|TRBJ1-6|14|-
CASSWAGVNSPLHF
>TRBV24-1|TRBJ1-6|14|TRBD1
CATSDGTGVSPLHF
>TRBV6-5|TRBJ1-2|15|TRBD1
CASSSDGQGGGGYTF
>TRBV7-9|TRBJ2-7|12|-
CASSFGRGEQYF
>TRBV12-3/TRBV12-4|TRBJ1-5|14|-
CASTSGQGNQPQHF
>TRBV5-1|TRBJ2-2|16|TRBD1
CASSSGTGLGTGELFF
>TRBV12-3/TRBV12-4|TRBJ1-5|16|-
CASSPGRQNSNQPQHF
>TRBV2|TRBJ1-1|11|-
CASSYDREAFF
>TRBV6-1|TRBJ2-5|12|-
CASSPRSETQYF